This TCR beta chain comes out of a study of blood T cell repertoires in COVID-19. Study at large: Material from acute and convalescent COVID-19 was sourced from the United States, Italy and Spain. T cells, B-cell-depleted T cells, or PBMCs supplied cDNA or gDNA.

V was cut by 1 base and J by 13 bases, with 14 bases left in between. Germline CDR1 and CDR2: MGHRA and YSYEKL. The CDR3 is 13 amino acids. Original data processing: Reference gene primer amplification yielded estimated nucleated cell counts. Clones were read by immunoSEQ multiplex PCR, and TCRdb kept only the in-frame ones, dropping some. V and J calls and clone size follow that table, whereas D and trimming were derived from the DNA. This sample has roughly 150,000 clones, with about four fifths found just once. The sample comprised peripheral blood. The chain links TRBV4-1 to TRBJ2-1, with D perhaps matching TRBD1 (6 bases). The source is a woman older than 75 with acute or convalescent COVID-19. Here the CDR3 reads CASSQATGFEQFF. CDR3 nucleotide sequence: TGCGCCAGCAGCCAAGCGACAGGTTTCGAACAGTTCTTC.